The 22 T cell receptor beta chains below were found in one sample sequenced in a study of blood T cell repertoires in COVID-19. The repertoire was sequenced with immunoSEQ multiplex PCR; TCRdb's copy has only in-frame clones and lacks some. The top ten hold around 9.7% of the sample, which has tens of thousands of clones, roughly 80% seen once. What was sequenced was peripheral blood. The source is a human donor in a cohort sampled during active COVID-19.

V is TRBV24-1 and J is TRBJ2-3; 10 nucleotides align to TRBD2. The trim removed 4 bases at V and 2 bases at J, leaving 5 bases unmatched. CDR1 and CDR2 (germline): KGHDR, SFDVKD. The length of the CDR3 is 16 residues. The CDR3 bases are TGTGCCACCAGTGACTTAGCGGGAGGTACCACAGATACGCAGTATTTT. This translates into CATSDLAGGTTDTQYF.

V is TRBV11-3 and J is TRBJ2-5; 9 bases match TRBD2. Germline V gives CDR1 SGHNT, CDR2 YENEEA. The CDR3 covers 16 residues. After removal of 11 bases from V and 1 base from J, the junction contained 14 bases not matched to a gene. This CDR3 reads CACAREGPPGQETQYF. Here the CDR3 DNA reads TGTGCCTGCGCGCGGGAGGGCCCTCCGGGCCAAGAGACCCAGTACTTC.

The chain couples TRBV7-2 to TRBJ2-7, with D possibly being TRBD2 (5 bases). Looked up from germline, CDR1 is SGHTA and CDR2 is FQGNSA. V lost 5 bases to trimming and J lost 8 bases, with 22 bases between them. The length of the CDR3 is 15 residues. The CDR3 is CASSAKDGGVTQQYF. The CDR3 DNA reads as TGTGCCAGCAGCGCCAAGGACGGAGGAGTCACTCAGCAGTACTTC.

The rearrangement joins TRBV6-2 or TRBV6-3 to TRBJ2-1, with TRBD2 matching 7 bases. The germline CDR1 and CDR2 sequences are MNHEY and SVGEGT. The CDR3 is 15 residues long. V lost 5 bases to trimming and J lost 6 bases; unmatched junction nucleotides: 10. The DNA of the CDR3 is TGTGCCAGCAGTGCTAGCGGTTCGAGGGGCAATGAGCAGTTCTTC. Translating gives CASSASGSRGNEQFF.

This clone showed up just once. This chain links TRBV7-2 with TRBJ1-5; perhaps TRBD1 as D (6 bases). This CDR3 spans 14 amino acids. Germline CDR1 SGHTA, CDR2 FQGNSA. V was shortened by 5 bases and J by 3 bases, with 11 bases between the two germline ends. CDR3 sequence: CASSLDSLNQPQHF. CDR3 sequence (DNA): TGTGCCAGCAGCCTGGACAGCCTCAATCAGCCCCAGCATTTT.

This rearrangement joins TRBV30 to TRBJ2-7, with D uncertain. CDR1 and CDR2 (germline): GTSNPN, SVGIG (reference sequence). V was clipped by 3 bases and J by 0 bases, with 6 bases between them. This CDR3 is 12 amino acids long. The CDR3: CAWSPYSYEQYF. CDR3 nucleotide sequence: TGTGCCTGGAGCCCTTACTCCTACGAGCAGTACTTC.

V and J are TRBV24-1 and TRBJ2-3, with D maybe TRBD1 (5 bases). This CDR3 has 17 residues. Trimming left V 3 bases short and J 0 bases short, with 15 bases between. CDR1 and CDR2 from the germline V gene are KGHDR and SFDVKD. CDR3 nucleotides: TGTGCCACCAGTGATCCCCGCAGGGCCTTTAGCACAGATACGCAGTATTTT. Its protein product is CATSDPRRAFSTDTQYF.

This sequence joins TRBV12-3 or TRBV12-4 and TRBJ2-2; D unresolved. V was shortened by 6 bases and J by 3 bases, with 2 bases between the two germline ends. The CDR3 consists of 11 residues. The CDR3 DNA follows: TGTGCCAGCAGCTACACCGGGGAGCTGTTTTTT. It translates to CASSYTGELFF.

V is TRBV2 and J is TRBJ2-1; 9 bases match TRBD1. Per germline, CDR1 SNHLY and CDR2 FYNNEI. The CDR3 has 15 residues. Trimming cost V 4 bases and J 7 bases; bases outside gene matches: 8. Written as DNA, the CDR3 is TGTGCCAGCAGTGTCCCTCGGACAGGGGTGAATGAGCAGTTCTTC. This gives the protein CASSVPRTGVNEQFF.

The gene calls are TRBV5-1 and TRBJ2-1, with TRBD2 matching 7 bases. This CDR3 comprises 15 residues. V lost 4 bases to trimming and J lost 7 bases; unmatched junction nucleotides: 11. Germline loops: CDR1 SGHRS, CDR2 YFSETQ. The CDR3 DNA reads TGCGCCAGCAGCGGGAGGGACTTGGCCCTTAATGAGCAGTTCTTC. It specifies CASSGRDLALNEQFF.

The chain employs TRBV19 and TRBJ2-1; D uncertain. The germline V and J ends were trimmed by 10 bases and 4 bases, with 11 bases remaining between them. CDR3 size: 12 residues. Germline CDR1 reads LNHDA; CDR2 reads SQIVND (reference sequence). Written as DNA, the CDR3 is TGTGCCACCTCACGCGGATACAATGAGCAGTTCTTC. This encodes CATSRGYNEQFF.

The CDR3 sequence is CASSLALRRVGSLYGYTF. The DNA for the CDR3 is TGTGCCAGCAGCTTAGCGCTTCGGAGGGTCGGGAGCCTCTATGGCTACACCTTC. This chain joins TRBV7-2 and TRBJ1-2; D uncertain. V was trimmed by 0 bases and J by 4 bases, leaving 21 bases between them. Germline CDR1 reads SGHTA; CDR2 reads FQGNSA. The CDR3 sequence is 18 residues long.

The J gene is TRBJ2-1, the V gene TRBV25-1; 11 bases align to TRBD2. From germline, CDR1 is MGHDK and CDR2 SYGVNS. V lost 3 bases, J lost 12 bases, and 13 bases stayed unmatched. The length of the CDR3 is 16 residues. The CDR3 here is CASSEVRVSGRDGQFF. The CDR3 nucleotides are TGTGCCAGCAGTGAGGTTCGGGTTAGCGGGAGGGACGGGCAGTTCTTC.

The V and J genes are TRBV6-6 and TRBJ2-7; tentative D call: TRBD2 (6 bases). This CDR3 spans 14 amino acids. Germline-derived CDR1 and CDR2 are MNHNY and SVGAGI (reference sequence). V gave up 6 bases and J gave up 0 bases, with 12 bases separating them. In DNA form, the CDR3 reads TGTGCCAGCAGCCACGGGACTTCCTCCTACGAGCAGTACTTC. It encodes CASSHGTSSYEQYF.

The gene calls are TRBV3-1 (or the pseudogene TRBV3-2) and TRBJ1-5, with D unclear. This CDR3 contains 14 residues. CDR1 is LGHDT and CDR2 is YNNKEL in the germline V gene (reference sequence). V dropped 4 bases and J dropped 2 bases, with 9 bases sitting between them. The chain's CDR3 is CASSLKGGNQPQHF. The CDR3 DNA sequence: TGTGCCAGCAGCCTTAAGGGAGGCAATCAGCCCCAGCATTTT.

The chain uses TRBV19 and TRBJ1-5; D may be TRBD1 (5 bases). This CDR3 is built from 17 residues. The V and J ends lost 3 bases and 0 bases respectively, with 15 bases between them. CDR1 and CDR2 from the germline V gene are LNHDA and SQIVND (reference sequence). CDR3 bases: TGTGCCAGTAGTATCGAAGGGGTCGTGGGTAGCAATCAGCCCCAGCATTTT. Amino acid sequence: CASSIEGVVGSNQPQHF.

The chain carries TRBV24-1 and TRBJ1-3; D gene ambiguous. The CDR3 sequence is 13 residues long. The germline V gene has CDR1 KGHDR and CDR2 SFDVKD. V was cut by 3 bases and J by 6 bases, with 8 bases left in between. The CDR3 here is CATSDLRANTIYF. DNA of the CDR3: TGTGCCACCAGTGATCTGCGTGCAAACACCATATATTTT.

The CDR3 bases are TGTGCCAGCAGCCGAGGCCGGAATGAGCAGTTCTTC. Protein sequence: CASSRGRNEQFF. This sequence joins TRBV7-2 and TRBJ2-1; D is undetermined. The CDR3 is 12 residues long. Looked up from germline, CDR1 is SGHTA and CDR2 is FQGNSA. V dropped 5 bases and J dropped 7 bases, with 9 bases sitting between them.

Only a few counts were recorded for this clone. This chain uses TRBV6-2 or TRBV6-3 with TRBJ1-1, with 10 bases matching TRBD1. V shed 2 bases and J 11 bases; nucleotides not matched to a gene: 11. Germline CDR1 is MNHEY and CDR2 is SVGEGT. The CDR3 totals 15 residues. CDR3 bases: TGTGCCAGCAGTTACCCTCCGCGACAGGGGGCGAACGCTTTCTTT. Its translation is CASSYPPRQGANAFF.

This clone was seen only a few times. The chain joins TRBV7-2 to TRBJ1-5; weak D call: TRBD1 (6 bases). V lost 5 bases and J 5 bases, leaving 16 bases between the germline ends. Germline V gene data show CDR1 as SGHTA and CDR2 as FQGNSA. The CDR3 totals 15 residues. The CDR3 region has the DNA TGTGCCAGCAGCCAGGGGATGGTTCTTGATCAGCCCCAGCATTTT. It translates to CASSQGMVLDQPQHF.

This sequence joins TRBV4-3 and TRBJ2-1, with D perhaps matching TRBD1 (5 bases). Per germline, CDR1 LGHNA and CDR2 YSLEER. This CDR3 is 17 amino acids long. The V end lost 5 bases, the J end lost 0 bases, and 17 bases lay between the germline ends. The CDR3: CASSGKRGQSSYNEQFF. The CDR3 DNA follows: TGCGCCAGCAGCGGGAAACGTGGACAAAGCTCCTACAATGAGCAGTTCTTC.

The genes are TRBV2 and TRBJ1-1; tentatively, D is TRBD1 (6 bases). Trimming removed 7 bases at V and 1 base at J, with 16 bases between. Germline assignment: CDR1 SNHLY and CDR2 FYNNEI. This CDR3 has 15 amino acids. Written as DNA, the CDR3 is TGTGCCAGCATCGCTGAGGGGACATCGAACACTGAAGCTTTCTTT. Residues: CASIAEGTSNTEAFF.